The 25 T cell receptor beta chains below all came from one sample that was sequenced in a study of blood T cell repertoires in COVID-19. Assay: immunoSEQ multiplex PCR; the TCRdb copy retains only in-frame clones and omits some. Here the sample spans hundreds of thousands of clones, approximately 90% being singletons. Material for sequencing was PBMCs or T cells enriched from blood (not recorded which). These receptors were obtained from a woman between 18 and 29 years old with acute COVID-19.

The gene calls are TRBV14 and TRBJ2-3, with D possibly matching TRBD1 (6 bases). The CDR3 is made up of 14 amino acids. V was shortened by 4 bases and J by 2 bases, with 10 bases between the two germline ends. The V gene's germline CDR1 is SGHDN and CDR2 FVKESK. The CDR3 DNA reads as TGTGCCAGCAGCCGGACAGAGCACACAGATACGCAGTATTTT. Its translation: CASSRTEHTDTQYF. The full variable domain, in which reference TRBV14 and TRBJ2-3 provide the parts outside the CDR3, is EAGVTQFPSHSVIEKGQTVTLRCDPISGHDNLYWYRRVMGKEIKFLLHFVKESKQDESGMPNNRFLAERTGGTYSTLKVQPAELEDSGVYFCASSRTEHTDTQYFGPGTRLTVL.

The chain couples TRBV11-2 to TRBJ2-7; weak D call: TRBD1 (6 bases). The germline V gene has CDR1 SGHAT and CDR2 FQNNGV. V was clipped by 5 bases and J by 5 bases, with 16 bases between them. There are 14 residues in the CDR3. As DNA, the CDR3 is TGTGCCAGCAGCCCCTTCTACAGGGTCCACGAGCAGTACTTC. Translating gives CASSPFYRVHEQYF.

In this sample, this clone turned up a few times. CDR3 in amino acids: CASGEPGHLNQPQHF. The CDR3 DNA is TGTGCTAGTGGTGAACCGGGACACCTCAATCAGCCCCAGCATTTT. This rearrangement joins TRBV12-5 to TRBJ1-5, with D possibly matching TRBD1 (6 bases). V was shortened by 5 bases and J by 3 bases, with 14 bases between the two germline ends. The CDR3 runs 15 residues. Germline V gene sequence: CDR1 LGHNT, CDR2 FRNRAP.

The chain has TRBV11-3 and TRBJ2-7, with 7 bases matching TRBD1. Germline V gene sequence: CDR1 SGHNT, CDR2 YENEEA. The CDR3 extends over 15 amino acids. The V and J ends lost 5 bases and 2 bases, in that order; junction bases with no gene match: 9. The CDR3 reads CASSRGGQGAYEQYF. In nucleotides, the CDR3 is TGTGCCAGCAGCCGAGGCGGGCAGGGGGCCTACGAGCAGTACTTC.

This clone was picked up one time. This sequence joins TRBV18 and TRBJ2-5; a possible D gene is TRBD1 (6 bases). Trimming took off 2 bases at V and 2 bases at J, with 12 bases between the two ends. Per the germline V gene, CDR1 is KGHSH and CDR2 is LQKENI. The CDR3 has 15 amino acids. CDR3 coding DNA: TGTGCCAGCTCACCAAGCTCGGGACATCAAGAGACCCAGTACTTC. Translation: CASSPSSGHQETQYF.

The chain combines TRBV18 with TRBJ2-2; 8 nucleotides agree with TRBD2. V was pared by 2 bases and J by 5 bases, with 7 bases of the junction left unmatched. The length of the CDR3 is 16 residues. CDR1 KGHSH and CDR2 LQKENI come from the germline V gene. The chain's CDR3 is CASSPAAGVLTGELFF. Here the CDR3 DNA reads TGTGCCAGCTCACCAGCAGCGGGAGTCTTAACCGGGGAGCTGTTTTTT.

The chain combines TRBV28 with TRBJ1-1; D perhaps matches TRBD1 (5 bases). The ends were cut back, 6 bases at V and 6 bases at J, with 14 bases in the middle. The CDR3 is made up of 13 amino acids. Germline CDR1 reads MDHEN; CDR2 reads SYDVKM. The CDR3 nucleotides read TGTGCCAGCAGCCAGACAGTGAAGGCTGAAGCTTTCTTT. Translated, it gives CASSQTVKAEAFF.

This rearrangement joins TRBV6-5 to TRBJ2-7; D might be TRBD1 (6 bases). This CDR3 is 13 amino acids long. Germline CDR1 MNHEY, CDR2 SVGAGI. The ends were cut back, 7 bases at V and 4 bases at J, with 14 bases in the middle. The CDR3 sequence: CASTHGQHYEQYF. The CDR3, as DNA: TGTGCCAGCACCCACGGACAGCATTACGAGCAGTACTTC.

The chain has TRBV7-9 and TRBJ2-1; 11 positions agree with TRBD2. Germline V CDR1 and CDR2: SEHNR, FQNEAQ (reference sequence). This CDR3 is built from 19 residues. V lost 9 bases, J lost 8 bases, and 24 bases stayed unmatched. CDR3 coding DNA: TGTGCCAGTCTAGCACCAATCCCCCGTACTAGCGGGAGAATGGATGAGCAGTTCTTC. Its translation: CASLAPIPRTSGRMDEQFF.

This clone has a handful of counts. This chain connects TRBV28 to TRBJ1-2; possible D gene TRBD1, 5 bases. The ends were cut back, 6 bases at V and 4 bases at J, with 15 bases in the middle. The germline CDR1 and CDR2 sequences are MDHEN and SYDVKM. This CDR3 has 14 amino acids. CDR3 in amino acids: CASSPDSWFYGYTF. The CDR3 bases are TGTGCCAGCAGCCCTGACAGTTGGTTCTATGGCTACACCTTC.

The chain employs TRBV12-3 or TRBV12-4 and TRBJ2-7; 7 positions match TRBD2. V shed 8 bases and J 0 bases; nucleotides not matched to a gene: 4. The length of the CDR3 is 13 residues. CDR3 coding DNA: TGTGCCAGCGCCGGGGGGAGCTCCTACGAGCAGTACTTC. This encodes CASAGGSSYEQYF.

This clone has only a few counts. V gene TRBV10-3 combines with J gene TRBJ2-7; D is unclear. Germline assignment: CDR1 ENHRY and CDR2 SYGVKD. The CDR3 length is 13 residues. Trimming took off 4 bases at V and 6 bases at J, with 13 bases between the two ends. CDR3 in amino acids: CAISGTDVGEQYF. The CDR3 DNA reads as TGTGCCATCAGTGGAACAGATGTGGGCGAGCAGTACTTC.

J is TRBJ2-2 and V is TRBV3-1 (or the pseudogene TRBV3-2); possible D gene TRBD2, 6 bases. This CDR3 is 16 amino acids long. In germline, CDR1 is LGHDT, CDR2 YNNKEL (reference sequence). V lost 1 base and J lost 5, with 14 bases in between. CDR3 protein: CASSQGSGGRTGELFF. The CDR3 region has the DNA TGTGCCAGCAGCCAAGGTAGCGGAGGACGGACCGGGGAGCTGTTTTTT.

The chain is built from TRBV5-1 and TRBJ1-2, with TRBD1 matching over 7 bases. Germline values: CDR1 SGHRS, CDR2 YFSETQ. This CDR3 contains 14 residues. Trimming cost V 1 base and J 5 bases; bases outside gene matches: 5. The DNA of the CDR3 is TGCGCCAGCAGCTTGCAGTCAGGGGGGTATGGCTACACCTTC. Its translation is CASSLQSGGYGYTF.

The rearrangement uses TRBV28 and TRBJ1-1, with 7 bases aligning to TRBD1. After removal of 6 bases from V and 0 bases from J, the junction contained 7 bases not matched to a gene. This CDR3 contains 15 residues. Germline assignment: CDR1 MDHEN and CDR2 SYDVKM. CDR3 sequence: CASRFQDRMNTEAFF. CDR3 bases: TGTGCCAGCAGATTCCAGGACAGGATGAACACTGAAGCTTTCTTT.

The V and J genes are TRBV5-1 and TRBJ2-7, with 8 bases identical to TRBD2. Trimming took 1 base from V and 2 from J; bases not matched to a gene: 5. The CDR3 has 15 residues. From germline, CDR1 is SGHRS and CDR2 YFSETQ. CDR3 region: CASSLLAGTTYEQYF. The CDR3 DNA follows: TGCGCCAGCAGCTTGTTAGCGGGGACAACCTACGAGCAGTACTTC.

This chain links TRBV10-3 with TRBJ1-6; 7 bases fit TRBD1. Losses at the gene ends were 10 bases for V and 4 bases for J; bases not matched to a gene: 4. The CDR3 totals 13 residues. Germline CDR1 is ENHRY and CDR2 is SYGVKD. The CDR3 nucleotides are TGTGCCACGAACAGGGGATATAATTCACCCCTCCACTTT. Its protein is CATNRGYNSPLHF.

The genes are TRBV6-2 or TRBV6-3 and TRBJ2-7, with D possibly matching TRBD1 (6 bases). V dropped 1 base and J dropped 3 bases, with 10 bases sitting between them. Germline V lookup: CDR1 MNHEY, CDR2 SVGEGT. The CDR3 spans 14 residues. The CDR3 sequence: CASSYWVGGYEQYF. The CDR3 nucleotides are TGTGCCAGCAGTTACTGGGTAGGGGGCTACGAGCAGTACTTC.

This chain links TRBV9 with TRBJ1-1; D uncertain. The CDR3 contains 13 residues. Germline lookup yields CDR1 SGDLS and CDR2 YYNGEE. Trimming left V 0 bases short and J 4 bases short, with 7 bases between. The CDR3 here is CASSVGSGTEAFF. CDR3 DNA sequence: TGTGCCAGCAGCGTAGGATCAGGCACTGAAGCTTTCTTT.

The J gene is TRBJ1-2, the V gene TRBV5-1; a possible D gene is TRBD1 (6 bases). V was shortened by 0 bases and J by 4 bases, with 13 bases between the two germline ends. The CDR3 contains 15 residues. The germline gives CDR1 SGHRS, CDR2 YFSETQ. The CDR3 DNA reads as TGCGCCAGCAGCTTGGCAGACAGGTGGCCCTATGGCTACACCTTC. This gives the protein CASSLADRWPYGYTF.

CDR3 sequence (DNA): TGTGCCAGCAGTTACGGCGGGAGGAATCAGCCCCAGCATTTT. Protein sequence: CASSYGGRNQPQHF. The chain recombines TRBV6-5 with TRBJ1-5; D gene uncertain. The CDR3 has 14 residues. V lost 2 bases to trimming and J lost 4 bases, with 9 bases between them. Germline CDR1 is MNHEY and CDR2 is SVGAGI.

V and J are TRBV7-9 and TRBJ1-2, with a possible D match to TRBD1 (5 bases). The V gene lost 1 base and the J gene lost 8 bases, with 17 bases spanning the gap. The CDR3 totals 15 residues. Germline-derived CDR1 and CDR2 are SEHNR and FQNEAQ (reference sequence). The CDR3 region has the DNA TGTGCCAGCAGCTTAGGTGGCAGGGCCTACGGGGGCTACACCTTC. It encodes CASSLGGRAYGGYTF.

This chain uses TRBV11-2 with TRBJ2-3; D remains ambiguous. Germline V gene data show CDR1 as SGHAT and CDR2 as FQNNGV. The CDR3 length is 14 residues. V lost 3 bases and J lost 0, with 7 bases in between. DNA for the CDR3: TGTGCCAGCAGCTTCGGGTCCAGCACAGATACGCAGTATTTT. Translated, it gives CASSFGSSTDTQYF.

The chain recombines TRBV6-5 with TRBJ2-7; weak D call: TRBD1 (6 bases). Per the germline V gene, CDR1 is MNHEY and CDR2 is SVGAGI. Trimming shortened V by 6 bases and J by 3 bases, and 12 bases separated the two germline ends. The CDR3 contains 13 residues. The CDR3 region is CASRRDIDYEQYF. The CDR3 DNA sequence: TGTGCCAGCAGGAGGGACATAGACTACGAGCAGTACTTC.

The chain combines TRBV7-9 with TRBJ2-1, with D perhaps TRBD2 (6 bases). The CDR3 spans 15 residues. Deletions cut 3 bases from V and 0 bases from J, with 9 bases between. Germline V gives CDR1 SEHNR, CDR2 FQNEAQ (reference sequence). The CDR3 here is CASSFRDSSYNEQFF. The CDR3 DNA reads TGTGCCAGCAGCTTCCGGGACTCCTCCTACAATGAGCAGTTCTTC.